This T cell receptor beta chain was sequenced during a study of T cells after yellow fever vaccination. Study outcomes and limitations: A weaker but faster secondary response was observed, peaking on day 5 versus 15.

In making TCR cDNA, 5'RACE template switching added a universal primer site and UMIs to it. TCRdb processed the 5' RACE reads anew with MiXCR; each CDR3 protein has one entry. The table has approximately 85,000 distinct CDR3 sequences, 13% seen once. Trimming cost V 2 bases and J 5 bases, with 4 bases left between them. Germline loops: CDR1 SGHDT, CDR2 YYEEEE. The CDR3 is 11 residues long. This TCR derives from a man aged 18-30 years who received the YFV17D yellow fever vaccine. The sample was CD8+ T cells not binding an NS4B(214-222) dextramer, sorted from PBMCs, taken approximately 22 days after the first yellow fever vaccination. The chain employs TRBV5-6 and TRBJ2-5; D call uncertain. For the CDR3, the DNA is TGTGCCAGCAGCTTAACCGAGACCCAGTACTTC. This gives the protein CASSLTETQYF.